These T cell receptor beta chains were read from a single sample in a study of shared clonotypes between healthy human individuals. Sequencing was performed with immunoSEQ multiplex PCR; in TCRdb, only in-frame clones are kept and a portion is missing. The sample shows approximately 2,000,000 clones, around 95% of them seen only once. Sequenced input: naive CD8+ T cells from PBMCs. The receptors derive from a man between 18 and 29 years old in good health. Some clones in this sample may be carry-over from other donors' samples. Each CDR3 is given with its conserved first and last residue. The D gene is left open where the match is weak. A clone size is listed for some rows: how often the clone was seen (once, few, many), or a class if it is expanded.

J: TRBJ1-1
D: TRBD1
V: TRBV6-5
size: few
DNA: TGTGCCAGCAGTCGGGACAGGAACACTGAAGCTTTCTTT
CDR3: CASSRDRNTEAFF

J: TRBJ1-1
D: -
V: TRBV4-1
size: -
DNA: TGCGCCAGCAGCCAAGCCCAGATGAACACTGAAGCTTTCTTT
CDR3: CASSQAQMNTEAFF

J: TRBJ1-1
D: -
V: TRBV9
size: -
DNA: TGTGCCAGCAGCGTAGGTGTGGGGAACACTGAAGCTTTCTTT
CDR3: CASSVGVGNTEAFF

J: TRBJ2-1
D: TRBD2
V: TRBV6-5
size: -
DNA: TGTGCCAGTCAGGGTAGCGGGAGCAATGAGCAGTTCTTC
CDR3: CASQGSGSNEQFF

J: TRBJ2-7
D: TRBD1
V: TRBV28
size: -
DNA: TGTGCCAGCAGTCAACCAAGGGCAGGGGGCTCCTACGAGCAGTACTTC
CDR3: CASSQPRAGGSYEQYF

J: TRBJ2-1
D: TRBD2
V: TRBV7-9
size: -
DNA: TGTGCCAGCAGCTTGAGTAGCGGGAGTATCCATGAGCAGTTCTTC
CDR3: CASSLSSGSIHEQFF

J: TRBJ2-2
D: -
V: TRBV18
size: -
DNA: TGTGCCAGCTCACCGAACGCGGGACCACTCATGGCGAACACCGGGGAGCTGTTTTTT
CDR3: CASSPNAGPLMANTGELFF

J: TRBJ2-7
D: TRBD1
V: TRBV5-6
size: -
DNA: TGTGCCAGCAGCTCGATCCGGGACAGGGACTACGAGCAGTACTTC
CDR3: CASSSIRDRDYEQYF

J: TRBJ2-7
D: TRBD1
V: TRBV5-1
size: -
DNA: TGCGCCAGCAGCTGGACAGGGGGCGAGCAGTACTTC
CDR3: CASSWTGGEQYF

J: TRBJ2-2
D: TRBD1
V: TRBV5-1
size: -
DNA: TGCGCCAGCAGCTCCCGGGACAGGGGTTTGACCGGGGAGCTGTTTTTT
CDR3: CASSSRDRGLTGELFF

J: TRBJ1-2
D: -
V: TRBV2
size: -
DNA: TGTGCCAGCCTCCAACCGGGCCAGGCCAGCGCCTATGGCTACACCTTC
CDR3: CASLQPGQASAYGYTF

J: TRBJ2-7
D: TRBD2
V: TRBV28
size: -
DNA: TGTGCCAGCAGTTCCGGCCTAGCGGCTTCCTACGAGCAGTACTTC
CDR3: CASSSGLAASYEQYF

J: TRBJ2-7
D: TRBD2
V: TRBV29-1
size: -
DNA: TGCAGCGTTGAAGTCGGGACTAGCCCCTACGAGCAGTACTTC
CDR3: CSVEVGTSPYEQYF

J: TRBJ2-2
D: TRBD2
V: TRBV9
size: -
DNA: TGTGCCAGCAGCACCCGGACTAGCGGGAGTACCGGGGAGCTGTTTTTT
CDR3: CASSTRTSGSTGELFF

J: TRBJ1-5
D: -
V: TRBV6-6
size: -
DNA: TGTGCCAGCACCCCCCCAGAGGCGCCTCAGCCCCAGCATTTT
CDR3: CASTPPEAPQPQHF

J: TRBJ2-2
D: -
V: TRBV4-2
size: -
DNA: TGTGCCAGCAGCCAAAGGGGGACATGGGGCGGGGAGCTGTTTTTT
CDR3: CASSQRGTWGGELFF

J: TRBJ1-2
D: -
V: TRBV29-1
size: -
DNA: TGCAGCGTTGGCCCGGAAGGCGACTATGGCTACACCTTC
CDR3: CSVGPEGDYGYTF

J: TRBJ1-2
D: TRBD1
V: TRBV7-9
size: -
DNA: TGTGCCAGCAGCTCGTACGGGACAGATTTTAACTATGGCTACACCTTC
CDR3: CASSSYGTDFNYGYTF

J: TRBJ2-4
D: -
V: TRBV5-1
size: -
DNA: TGCGCCAGCAGCTTGGACAGGGAGGGGAAAAACATTCAGTACTTC
CDR3: CASSLDREGKNIQYF

J: TRBJ1-2
D: -
V: TRBV27
size: -
DNA: TGTGCCAGCAGTCCAGACAGGATGCTCTATGGCTACACCTTC
CDR3: CASSPDRMLYGYTF

J: TRBJ2-7
D: TRBD1
V: TRBV29-1
size: once
DNA: TGCAGCGTTGAGGGACAGAACTCCTACGAGCAGTACTTC
CDR3: CSVEGQNSYEQYF

J: TRBJ2-3
D: -
V: TRBV6-5
size: -
DNA: TGTGCCAGCAGTTCCGGGGTGGCTAGCACAGATACGCAGTATTTT
CDR3: CASSSGVASTDTQYF

J: TRBJ2-1
D: TRBD1
V: TRBV28
size: -
DNA: TGTGCCAGCAACTCCCCTGGGACAGGGGGCTATGAGCAGTTCTTC
CDR3: CASNSPGTGGYEQFF

J: TRBJ2-5
D: -
V: TRBV7-9
size: -
DNA: TGTGCCAGCAGCTTACACGGAGGGGGACAAGAGACCCAGTACTTC
CDR3: CASSLHGGGQETQYF

J: TRBJ2-7
D: TRBD2
V: TRBV28
size: -
DNA: TGTGCCAGCAGTCCCCTCGTCCTTAGCGGGAGCTACGAGCAGTACTTC
CDR3: CASSPLVLSGSYEQYF

J: TRBJ2-1
D: -
V: TRBV7-9
size: -
DNA: TGTGCCAGCAGCGGAGCCGGGCCCTACAATGAGCAGTTCTTC
CDR3: CASSGAGPYNEQFF

J: TRBJ1-6
D: -
V: TRBV5-1
size: once
DNA: TGCGCCAGCAGCTCCGACCGGGACGGTGTTAATTCACCCCTCCACTTT
CDR3: CASSSDRDGVNSPLHF

J: TRBJ1-4
D: -
V: TRBV28
size: -
DNA: TGTGCCAGCAGGACAGGAGCCTCTAATGAAAAACTGTTTTTT
CDR3: CASRTGASNEKLFF

J: TRBJ2-1
D: -
V: TRBV27
size: -
DNA: TGTGCCAGCAGTTTCGCCGGCTGGAATGAGCAGTTCTTC
CDR3: CASSFAGWNEQFF

J: TRBJ2-2
D: -
V: TRBV10-3
size: -
DNA: TGTGCCATCAGTGAGGGCGGGATCAACACCGGGGAGCTGTTTTTT
CDR3: CAISEGGINTGELFF

J: TRBJ2-3
D: -
V: TRBV7-9
size: -
DNA: TGTGCCAGCAGCCTTGCCAGTGACACAGATACGCAGTATTTT
CDR3: CASSLASDTDTQYF

J: TRBJ2-1
D: TRBD2
V: TRBV9
size: -
DNA: TGTGCCAGCAGCGTAGACCCGGGAGGAAGATACAATGAGCAGTTCTTC
CDR3: CASSVDPGGRYNEQFF